The 7 T cell receptor beta chains given below trace back to one sample, sequenced in a study of technical replicates of blood from a handful of donors. Libraries were prepared by immunoSEQ multiplex PCR; TCRdb keeps only in-frame clonotypes and omits some of them. The table shows about 70,000 clones, with nearly 98% occurring only once. Sample: T cells isolated from PBMCs. These receptors came from a human donor in good health.

This sequence joins TRBV4-1 and TRBJ2-7, with TRBD2 identical over 12 bases. The germline V gene has CDR1 MGHRA and CDR2 YSYEKL. The length of the CDR3 is 16 residues. V shed 1 base, J shed 4 bases, and the junction held 5 bases outside the gene matches. Here the CDR3 DNA reads TGCGCCAGCAGCCAAGGGTTACTAGCGGGAGGTTACGAGCAGTACTTC. Its translation: CASSQGLLAGGYEQYF.

CDR3 residues: CASTPGQGSLGAFF. The CDR3 DNA reads as TGTGCCAGCACCCCTGGACAGGGAAGCTTGGGAGCTTTCTTT. The genes are TRBV7-2 and TRBJ1-1; 8 nucleotides match TRBD1. Trimming cost V 7 bases and J 10 bases; bases outside gene matches: 14. The germline gives CDR1 SGHTA, CDR2 FQGNSA. The CDR3 extends over 14 amino acids.

The chain has TRBV6-1 and TRBJ2-5; D is undetermined. The germline V and J ends were trimmed by 6 bases and 5 bases, with 13 bases remaining between them. Germline V CDR1 and CDR2: MNHNS, SASEGT. The CDR3 has 13 residues. DNA for the CDR3: TGTGCCAGCAGACCCGGAAGCGTGGAGACCCAGTACTTC. Amino acids: CASRPGSVETQYF.

This clone came up once. This chain's CDR3 is CASSSNRLAGGLIEQFF. The CDR3 coding sequence is TGTGCCAGCAGCTCCAACAGGCTAGCGGGGGGGCTGATTGAGCAGTTCTTC. The chain couples TRBV7-9 to TRBJ2-1; 12 bases are a match to TRBD2. The CDR3 is made up of 17 amino acids. Germline CDR1 SEHNR, CDR2 FQNEAQ (reference sequence). Germline trimming cut 4 bases from V and 9 bases from J; bases unmatched to any gene: 13.

The J gene is TRBJ1-5, the V gene TRBV2; D is possibly TRBD1 (5 bases). CDR1 is SNHLY, CDR2 FYNNEI, per germline. The CDR3 is made up of 14 amino acids. The germline V and J ends were trimmed by 8 bases and 2 bases, with 13 bases remaining between them. The CDR3: CASQQQARNQPQHF. The CDR3 nucleotides read TGTGCCAGCCAACAACAGGCGCGCAATCAGCCCCAGCATTTT.

The gene calls are TRBV10-2 and TRBJ1-5; D is possibly TRBD1 (6 bases). This CDR3 region has 15 residues. Per the germline V gene, CDR1 is WSHSY and CDR2 is SAAADI. V lost 2 bases and J 0 bases, leaving 8 bases between the germline ends. CDR3 amino acids: CASSEGQFSNQPQHF. The CDR3 DNA sequence: TGCGCCAGCAGTGAGGGACAGTTTAGCAATCAGCCCCAGCATTTT.

This chain connects TRBV30 to TRBJ2-7; D may be TRBD1 (6 bases). CDR1 and CDR2 from the germline V gene are GTSNPN and SVGIG (reference sequence). The CDR3 totals 16 residues. Trimming took off 1 base at V and 2 bases at J, with 18 bases between the two ends. The CDR3 DNA follows: TGTGCCTGGAGTGAATTGGGAGCTGGGGGCACCTACGAGCAGTACTTC. Translated: CAWSELGAGGTYEQYF.